The 25 T cell receptor beta chains in this list originate from one sample, sequenced in a study of T cell changes during pregnancy in multiple sclerosis. Using immunoSEQ multiplex PCR, the repertoire was profiled, and TCRdb retains in-frame clones only, with some absent. The sample holds roughly 72,000 clones, 94% seen once. The source was CD4+ T cells from peripheral blood mononuclear cells, collected after pregnancy. The receptor source for this set is a female donor with multiple sclerosis, enrolled in a pregnancy study.

The rearrangement links TRBV19 to TRBJ2-1, with D perhaps TRBD2 (6 bases). Germline CDR1 LNHDA, CDR2 SQIVND (reference sequence). Trimming cost V 4 bases and J 5 bases, with 9 bases left between them. The CDR3 is 13 amino acids. Here the CDR3 reads CASSTGGNNEQFF. The CDR3 DNA reads as TGTGCCAGTAGTACTGGAGGGAACAATGAGCAGTTCTTC.

V gene TRBV6-6 combines with J gene TRBJ1-1; D remains ambiguous. Per germline, CDR1 MNHNY and CDR2 SVGAGI (reference sequence). This CDR3 region has 12 residues. V lost 6 bases to trimming and J lost 10 bases, with 15 bases between them. The CDR3 DNA sequence: TGTGCCAGCAGGTCCCCTGCCGCAGGAGCTTTCTTT. Its translation: CASRSPAAGAFF.

The chain is built from TRBV14 and TRBJ2-2, with 7 bases fitting TRBD2. V gave up 0 bases and J gave up 6 bases; unmatched junction bases: 10. The CDR3 is 17 residues long. Per germline, CDR1 SGHDN and CDR2 FVKESK. The CDR3 region has the DNA TGTGCCAGCAGCCAAGATACGGCGGGAGAGTGGGCCGGGGAGCTGTTTTTT. It is translated as CASSQDTAGEWAGELFF.

J is TRBJ2-3 and V is TRBV7-3; TRBD2 might be the D (6 bases). V lost 4 bases, J lost 4 bases, and 12 bases lay in between. The CDR3 runs to 14 residues. Looked up from germline, CDR1 is SGHTA and CDR2 is FQGTGA. The CDR3 sequence: CASSSSSVADTQYF. The CDR3 DNA reads as TGTGCCAGCAGCTCATCTAGCGTAGCAGATACGCAGTATTTT. Looking up the rest from reference TRBV7-3 and TRBJ2-3 gives the full variable domain: GAGVSQTPSNKVTEKGKYVELRCDPISGHTALYWYRQSLGQGPEFLIYFQGTGAADDSGLPNDRFFAVRPEGSVSTLKIQRTERGDSAVYLCASSSSSVADTQYFGPGTRLTVL.

This chain connects TRBV10-1 to TRBJ2-5, with TRBD1 matching over 8 bases. CDR3 length equals 13 residues. Germline trimming cut 6 bases from V and 5 bases from J; bases unmatched to any gene: 5. In germline, CDR1 is WNHNN, CDR2 SYGVQD (reference sequence). The CDR3 region is CASRTGDGETQYF. CDR3 sequence (DNA): TGCGCCAGCAGGACAGGGGATGGGGAGACCCAGTACTTC.

The chain employs TRBV10-3 and TRBJ1-3; the D is unclear. Trimming removed 2 bases at V and 4 bases at J, with 12 bases between. In germline, CDR1 is ENHRY, CDR2 SYGVKD. This CDR3 comprises 15 residues. The CDR3 here is CAISEGRSGGNTIYF. CDR3 DNA sequence: TGTGCCATCAGTGAGGGGCGCTCGGGGGGAAACACCATATATTTT.

V and J are TRBV14 and TRBJ2-5; TRBD2 is a possible D gene (6 bases). V dropped 5 bases and J dropped 2 bases, with 12 bases sitting between them. The V gene's germline CDR1 is SGHDN and CDR2 FVKESK. The CDR3 has 14 amino acids. CDR3 sequence: CASSSQAGQETQYF. The CDR3, as DNA: TGTGCCAGCAGCTCCCAGGCGGGACAAGAGACCCAGTACTTC.

The V gene is TRBV5-4, the J gene TRBJ1-1; D gene unclear. The CDR3 consists of 13 residues. V lost 3 bases, J lost 2 bases, and 8 bases lay in between. CDR1 SGHNT and CDR2 YYREEE come from the germline V gene (reference sequence). In DNA, the CDR3 is TGTGCCAGCAGCTCGCGAAGCAACACTGAAGCTTTCTTT. This translates into CASSSRSNTEAFF.

The chain is built from TRBV6-1 and TRBJ2-3, with 7 bases fitting TRBD2. Germline V gene data show CDR1 as MNHNS and CDR2 as SASEGT. With 1 base clipped from V and 3 bases from J, the junction kept 4 bases outside the gene matches. The CDR3 sequence is 15 residues long. The CDR3, as DNA: TGTGCCAGCAGTGAAGGGGGGGGGTGGACAGATACGCAGTATTTT. It codes for CASSEGGGWTDTQYF.

The rearrangement joins TRBV19 to TRBJ2-2; 8 bases align to TRBD1. The length of the CDR3 is 15 residues. Trimming at V came to 8 bases and at J to 4 bases, leaving 9 bases not matched to a gene. Germline values: CDR1 LNHDA, CDR2 SQIVND (reference sequence). The CDR3 sequence: CASEGRGRITGELFF. As DNA, the CDR3 is TGTGCCAGTGAGGGCAGGGGGCGCATCACCGGGGAGCTGTTTTTT.

V usage is TRBV4-3 and J usage is TRBJ2-1, with TRBD2 matching over 8 bases. Per the germline V gene, CDR1 is LGHNA and CDR2 is YSLEER. The CDR3 is 16 amino acids. V shed 5 bases, J shed 8 bases, and the junction held 14 bases outside the gene matches. The CDR3 loop is CASSSGGGRVPDEQFF. The CDR3 DNA sequence: TGCGCCAGCAGCTCGGGGGGGGGCAGGGTGCCCGATGAGCAGTTCTTC.

This chain uses TRBV19 with TRBJ1-2; TRBD1 matches 8 bases. This CDR3 has 14 amino acids. Germline CDR1 LNHDA, CDR2 SQIVND (reference sequence). V was pared by 3 bases and J by 3 bases, with 3 bases of the junction left unmatched. Here the CDR3 DNA reads TGTGCCAGTAGTATCCCGACAGGGGACTATGGCTACACCTTC. It translates to CASSIPTGDYGYTF.

The gene calls are TRBV5-4 and TRBJ2-3; weak D call: TRBD1 (6 bases). Trimming pared 5 bases from V and 2 bases from J, leaving 15 bases between. The CDR3 loop spans 15 amino acids. CDR1 and CDR2 from the germline V gene are SGHNT and YYREEE (reference sequence). The CDR3 DNA is TGTGCCAGCAGGCCATACAGGGACCCCACAGATACGCAGTATTTT. This translates into CASRPYRDPTDTQYF.

This rearrangement joins TRBV30 to TRBJ1-3; 7 nucleotides line up with TRBD1. With 5 bases clipped from V and 0 bases from J, the junction kept 1 base outside the gene matches. The CDR3 extends over 13 amino acids. Germline values: CDR1 GTSNPN, CDR2 SVGIG (reference sequence). The CDR3 region has the DNA TGTGCCTGGGACAGGGACTCTGGAAACACCATATATTTT. Protein sequence: CAWDRDSGNTIYF.

V usage is TRBV5-6 and J usage is TRBJ2-1, with D tentatively TRBD2 (5 bases). V dropped 3 bases and J dropped 6 bases, with 10 bases sitting between them. CDR1 SGHDT and CDR2 YYEEEE come from the germline V gene. The CDR3 length is 13 residues. The CDR3 here is CASSSGIGNEQFF. DNA of the CDR3: TGTGCCAGCAGCTCCGGGATCGGCAATGAGCAGTTCTTC.

This rearrangement joins TRBV29-1 to TRBJ1-1; TRBD1 matches 9 bases. CDR1 is SQVTM, CDR2 ANQGSEA, per germline. V was clipped by 6 bases and J by 5 bases; unmatched bases: 4. CDR3 length: 12 residues. The DNA for the CDR3 is TGCAGCGTCCGGGACAGGGTAACTGAAGCTTTCTTT. Its protein is CSVRDRVTEAFF.

The CDR3 bases are TGTGCCAGCAGTGAAGCGGCGGGAGGAGGTGGCATTCAGTACTTC. Translating gives CASSEAAGGGGIQYF. The chain carries TRBV2 and TRBJ2-4, with 8 bases aligning to TRBD2. There are 15 residues in the CDR3. J gave up 9 bases and V 0 bases, and 7 bases lay outside the gene matches. Germline CDR1 is SNHLY and CDR2 is FYNNEI. Variable domain in full (rest from reference TRBV2 and TRBJ2-4): EPEVTQTPSHQVTQMGQEVILRCVPISNHLYFYWYRQILGQKVEFLVSFYNNEISEKSEIFDDQFSVERPDGSNFTLKIRSTKLEDSAMYFCASSEAAGGGGIQYFGAGTRLSVL.

The chain combines TRBV6-6 with TRBJ2-1; D call uncertain. Per germline, CDR1 MNHNY and CDR2 SVGAGI (reference sequence). This CDR3 contains 13 residues. The V end lost 0 bases, the J end lost 8 bases, and 8 bases lay between the germline ends. The CDR3 loop reads CASSYSLGYEQFF. The CDR3 DNA follows: TGTGCCAGCAGTTACTCCTTGGGCTATGAGCAGTTCTTC.

The gene calls are TRBV27 and TRBJ1-2, with 12 positions matching TRBD1. The CDR3 runs to 17 residues. Trimming removed 6 bases from V and 2 bases from J; junction bases left unmatched: 10. Germline CDR1 and CDR2: MNHEY and SMNVEV (reference sequence). The CDR3 loop is CASRRPGQGAENYGYTF. DNA for the CDR3: TGTGCCAGCAGACGACCGGGACAGGGGGCGGAAAACTATGGCTACACCTTC.

The rearrangement links TRBV6-5 to TRBJ2-1; 11 positions agree with TRBD2. J gave up 4 bases and V 6 bases, and 5 bases lay outside the gene matches. Germline assignment: CDR1 MNHEY and CDR2 SVGAGI. The CDR3 contains 15 residues. The CDR3 reads CASRPGTSGYNEQFF. In DNA form, the CDR3 reads TGTGCCAGCAGGCCCGGGACTAGCGGATACAATGAGCAGTTCTTC.

This clone was recorded at least ten times. The chain recombines TRBV9 with TRBJ1-1; 7 nucleotides match TRBD1. This CDR3 contains 14 residues. The J segment lost 5 bases and the V segment lost 3 bases, leaving 7 bases of the junction unmatched. CDR1 is SGDLS, CDR2 YYNGEE, per germline. This chain's CDR3 is CASSGNPGGTEAFF. Written as DNA, the CDR3 is TGTGCCAGCAGCGGTAATCCAGGGGGAACTGAAGCTTTCTTT.

The chain links TRBV5-6 to TRBJ2-3, with TRBD2 identical over 10 bases. The CDR3 is made up of 15 amino acids. In germline, CDR1 is SGHDT, CDR2 YYEEEE. J gave up 5 bases and V 2 bases, and 5 bases lay outside the gene matches. CDR3 bases: TGTGCCAGCAGCTTACTAGCGGGATTTGTAGATACGCAGTATTTT. The encoded protein is CASSLLAGFVDTQYF. The entire variable domain, with the rest obtained from reference TRBV5-6 and TRBJ2-3, is as follows: DAGVTQSPTHLIKTRGQQVTLRCSPKSGHDTVSWYQQALGQGPQFIFQYYEEEERQRGNFPDRFSGHQFPNYSSELNVNALLLGDSALYLCASSLLAGFVDTQYFGPGTRLTVL.

V is TRBV30 and J is TRBJ2-7; D might be TRBD2 (5 bases). Germline V gene sequence: CDR1 GTSNPN, CDR2 SVGIG (reference sequence). The CDR3 contains 15 residues. Trimming left V 3 bases short and J 2 bases short, with 17 bases between. The CDR3 reads CAWRRAQRAAYEQYF. CDR3 DNA: TGTGCCTGGAGGAGGGCCCAGAGGGCTGCCTACGAGCAGTACTTC.

This chain joins TRBV6-5 and TRBJ2-1, with 9 positions matching TRBD2. The germline CDR1 and CDR2 sequences are MNHEY and SVGAGI. V lost 4 bases and J lost 3; bases outside the gene matches: 7. This CDR3 has 16 residues. The CDR3 region has the DNA TGTGCCAGCAGTTGGGGGCGGGAGGGCCTCTACAATGAGCAGTTCTTC. Its translation is CASSWGREGLYNEQFF.

The rearrangement joins TRBV6-5 to TRBJ2-7; possibly TRBD1 for D (5 bases). V lost 10 bases to trimming and J lost 4 bases, with 17 bases between them. The V gene's germline CDR1 is MNHEY and CDR2 SVGAGI. The CDR3 loop spans 13 amino acids. The DNA for the CDR3 is TGTGCCACCTCAATTAGGGGAAGATACGAGCAGTACTTC. Protein sequence: CATSIRGRYEQYF.